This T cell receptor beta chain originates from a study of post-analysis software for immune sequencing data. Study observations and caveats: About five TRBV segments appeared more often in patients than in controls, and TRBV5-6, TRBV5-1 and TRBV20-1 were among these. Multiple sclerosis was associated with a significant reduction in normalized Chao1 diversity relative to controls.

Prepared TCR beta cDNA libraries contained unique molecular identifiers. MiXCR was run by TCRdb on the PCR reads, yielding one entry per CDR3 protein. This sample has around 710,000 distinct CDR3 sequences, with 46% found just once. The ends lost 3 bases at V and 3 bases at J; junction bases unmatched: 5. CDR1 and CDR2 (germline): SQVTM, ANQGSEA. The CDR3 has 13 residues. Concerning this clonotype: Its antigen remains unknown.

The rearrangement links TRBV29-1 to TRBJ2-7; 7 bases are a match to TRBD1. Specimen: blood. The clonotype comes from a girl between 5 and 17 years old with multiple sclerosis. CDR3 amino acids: CSVETGISYEQYF. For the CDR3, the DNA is TGCAGCGTTGAGACAGGGATTAGCTACGAGCAGTACTTC.